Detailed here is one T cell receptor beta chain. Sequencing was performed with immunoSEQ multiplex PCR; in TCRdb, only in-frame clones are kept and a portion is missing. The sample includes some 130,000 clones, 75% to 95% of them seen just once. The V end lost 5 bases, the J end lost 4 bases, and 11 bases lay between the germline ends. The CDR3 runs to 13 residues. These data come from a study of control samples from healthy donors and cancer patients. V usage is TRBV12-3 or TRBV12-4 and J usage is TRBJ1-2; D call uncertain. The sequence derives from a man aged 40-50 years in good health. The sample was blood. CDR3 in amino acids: CASSLQRLYGYTF. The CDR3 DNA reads TGTGCCAGCAGTCTACAGCGCCTCTATGGCTACACCTTC.